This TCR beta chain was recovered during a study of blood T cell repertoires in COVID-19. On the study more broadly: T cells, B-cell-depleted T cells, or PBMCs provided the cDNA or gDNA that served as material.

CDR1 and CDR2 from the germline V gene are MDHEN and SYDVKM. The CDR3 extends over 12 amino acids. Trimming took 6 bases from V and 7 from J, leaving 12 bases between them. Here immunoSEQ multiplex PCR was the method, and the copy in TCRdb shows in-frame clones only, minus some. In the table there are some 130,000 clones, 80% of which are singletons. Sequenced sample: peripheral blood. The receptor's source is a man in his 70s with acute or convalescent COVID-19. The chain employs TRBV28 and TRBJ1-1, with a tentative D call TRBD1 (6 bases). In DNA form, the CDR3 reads TGTGCCAGCAGACAGACAGGAAGTGAAGCTTTCTTT. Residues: CASRQTGSEAFF.